The rows below give T cell receptor beta chains drawn from one sample of a study of beta chain features in type 1 diabetes. This table comes from immunoSEQ multiplex PCR, and its TCRdb copy is limited to in-frame clones, with some not included. This sample carries about 170,000 clones, 6.5% to 9.5% of them seen once, and the ten largest clones take 0.94%. The sample taken for sequencing was central memory CD4+ T cells from blood. The receptor set was obtained from a woman in her thirties or forties with type 1 diabetes. CDR3s include the opening cysteine and the closing phenylalanine or tryptophan. A D gene is named only where the DNA matches it firmly. Clone size appears in some rows only: once, few, many, or a class for an expanded clone.

j_call | clone_size | v_call | d_call | cdr3_nt | cdr3_aa
TRBJ1-1 | few | TRBV6-5 | TRBD1 | TGTGCCAGCAGTGGGCAGGGGGCAGGGGACACTGAAGCTTTCTTT | CASSGQGAGDTEAFF
TRBJ2-1 | . | TRBV20-1 | . | TGCAGTGCGAGACTAGAGCCCCGTCCGTTCTTC | CSARLEPRPFF
TRBJ1-5 | . | TRBV27 | TRBD1 | TGTGCCAGCAGTTTCGGGACAGCGCGGGGTCAGCCCCAGCATTTT | CASSFGTARGQPQHF
TRBJ2-5 | few | TRBV29-1 | . | TGCAGCGTTGAAGACCCCGGGACACAAGAGACCCAGTACTTC | CSVEDPGTQETQYF
TRBJ2-5 | few | TRBV4-3 | . | TGCGCCAGCAGCCAATCGCGACAAGAGACCCAGTACTTC | CASSQSRQETQYF
TRBJ2-2 | . | TRBV9 | . | TGTGCCAGCAGCGTAGGCCTAGATAGGACCGGGGAGCTGTTTTTT | CASSVGLDRTGELFF
TRBJ2-5 | . | TRBV5-1 | . | TGCGCCAGCAGCTTCGTGGGAGAGGAGACCCAGTACTTC | CASSFVGEETQYF
TRBJ2-1 | . | TRBV5-6 | TRBD2 | TGTGCCAGCAGCTCCGGGACTAGCGGGGGGGCCAGAAATGAGCAGTTCTTC | CASSSGTSGGARNEQFF
TRBJ2-5 | few | TRBV29-1 | . | TGCAGCGTACTACTAGGGGAGACCCAGTACTTC | CSVLLGETQYF
TRBJ2-1 | . | TRBV7-2 | TRBD2 | TGTGCCAGCAGCTTAGCTAGCGGGAGCGGGAATGAGCAGTTCTTC | CASSLASGSGNEQFF
TRBJ2-7 | few | TRBV29-1 | TRBD1 | TGCAGCGCCGGACAGGGCGTCGAGCAGTACTTC | CSAGQGVEQYF
TRBJ2-7 | few | TRBV18 | . | TGTGCCAGCTCACCAGGCAGCGGTTCAGTGAACGAGCAGTACTTC | CASSPGSGSVNEQYF
TRBJ1-4 | . | TRBV5-4 | TRBD1 | TGTGCCAGCAGCAAGGGACAGGGAGAGGAAAAACTGTTTTTT | CASSKGQGEEKLFF
TRBJ2-7 | . | TRBV13 | . | TGTGCCAGCAGCTATGCCCGGAGCTCCTACGAGCAGTACTTC | CASSYARSSYEQYF
TRBJ2-1 | . | TRBV6-5 | TRBD2 | TGTGCCAGCAGTTACGGGAGGGCTAGCGGGGTAAATGAGCAGTTCTTC | CASSYGRASGVNEQFF
TRBJ2-5 | . | TRBV7-2 | TRBD2 | TGTGCCAGCAGCTTAGCCTGGGCGGGAGGGCAGGAGACCCAGTACTTC | CASSLAWAGGQETQYF
TRBJ1-1 | many | TRBV18 | . | TGTGCCAGCTCACCGTCTTACGGCAGGGACACTGAAGCTTTCTTT | CASSPSYGRDTEAFF
TRBJ1-1 | . | TRBV25-1 | . | TGTGCCAGCAGTTCCGCGGGGCCCACTGAAGCTTTCTTT | CASSSAGPTEAFF
TRBJ1-2 | . | TRBV7-2 | . | TGTGCCAGTTCCCTAAGGGGGTATGGCTACACCTTC | CASSLRGYGYTF
TRBJ1-1 | . | TRBV10-3 | . | TGTGCCATCAGTGTTGGCCGCACTGAAGCTTTCTTT | CAISVGRTEAFF
TRBJ2-2 | few | TRBV30 | . | TGTGCCTGGACAGGGGCCTTGAACACCGGGGAGCTGTTTTTT | CAWTGALNTGELFF
TRBJ1-1 | few | TRBV18 | . | TGTGCCAGCTCACCGACAGGAGACAACACTGAAGCTTTCTTT | CASSPTGDNTEAFF
TRBJ1-2 | few | TRBV9 | . | TGTGCCAGCAGCGCCATTGGAGGGTCCGGCTACACCTTC | CASSAIGGSGYTF
TRBJ2-7 | . | TRBV28 | TRBD1 | TGTGCCAGCACCCCTGACAGGGGGCTTTACGAGCAGTACTTC | CASTPDRGLYEQYF
TRBJ2-7 | few | TRBV14 | TRBD1 | TGTGCCAGCAGCCAAGCGGGACAGGCGTCAGGGCAGTACTTC | CASSQAGQASGQYF
TRBJ2-5 | . | TRBV5-1 | TRBD1 | TGCGCCAGCAGCTCTCCCTCAGGGGGAGAGACCCAGTACTTC | CASSSPSGGETQYF
TRBJ1-4 | . | TRBV30 | . | TGTGCCCTTTCAGGGACTAATGAAAAACTGTTTTTT | CALSGTNEKLFF
TRBJ2-7 | few | TRBV19 | TRBD1 | TGTGCCAGTAGTCCTCCGGGACAGGCTGACTACGAGCAGTACTTC | CASSPPGQADYEQYF
TRBJ2-1 | . | TRBV9 | . | TGTGCCAGCAGCGCCCGTAGCGGAGTTTACAATGAGCAGTTCTTC | CASSARSGVYNEQFF
TRBJ2-3 | many | TRBV29-1 | . | TGCAGCGTTGCCAGGTCCCTTACTCCCACAGATACGCAGTATTTT | CSVARSLTPTDTQYF
TRBJ2-4 | few | TRBV11-1 | . | TGTGCCAGCAGCTCCCTGACACCTCCCAACATTCAGTACTTC | CASSSLTPPNIQYF
TRBJ2-5 | few | TRBV23-1 | TRBD1 | TGCGCCAGCAGTCAACAGGGGGAGGAGACCCAGTACTTC | CASSQQGEETQYF
TRBJ1-3 | . | TRBV7-9 | . | TGTGCCAGCAGCCGAGGGAACCTTGGAAACACCATATATTTT | CASSRGNLGNTIYF